Following are 8 T cell receptor beta chains from one sample sequenced in a study of T cells after yellow fever vaccination. TCRdb fed the 5' RACE reads into MiXCR, producing one record per CDR3 protein. This sample yields 450,000 to 650,000 distinct CDR3 sequences, of which 20% to 25% are seen a single time; roughly 16% belongs to the top ten. The material was PBMCs, obtained less than 25 days after the first yellow fever vaccination. These receptors all stem from a man younger than 30 who received the YFV17D yellow fever vaccine.

V and J are TRBV18 and TRBJ2-7; D is unclear. The V gene's germline CDR1 is KGHSH and CDR2 LQKENI. The CDR3 length is 12 residues. Trimming removed 3 bases from V and 5 bases from J, with 8 bases in between. In nucleotides, the CDR3 is TGTGCCAGCTCACCCAGTGGAGACGAGCAGTACGTC. Amino acid sequence: CASSPSGDEQYV.

This clonotype was counted only a few times. The chain employs TRBV5-1 and TRBJ2-3, with 13 bases aligning to TRBD2. The CDR3 extends over 18 amino acids. The V segment lost 3 bases and the J segment 5 bases; nucleotides outside the gene matches: 12. CDR1 and CDR2 from the germline V gene are SGHRS and YFSETQ. As DNA, the CDR3 is TGCGCCAGCAGCTCCTCCCGGACTAGCGGGGGCCGGGGAGATACGCAGTATTTT. Its protein product is CASSSSRTSGGRGDTQYF.

This clonotype has more than one count but fewer than ten. This chain joins TRBV20-1 and TRBJ2-1; TRBD2 aligns across 7 bases. Germline V gene lookup returns CDR1 DFQATT and CDR2 SNEGSKA (reference sequence). V was clipped by 0 bases and J by 0 bases; unmatched bases: 5. This CDR3 spans 16 amino acids. CDR3 sequence reads: CSARDPGGSSYNEQFF. The DNA for the CDR3 is TGCAGTGCTAGAGATCCCGGGGGGAGCTCCTACAATGAGCAGTTCTTC.

The chain uses TRBV20-1 and TRBJ2-4, with 8 positions matching TRBD2. The CDR3 spans 16 residues. Germline V CDR1 and CDR2: DFQATT, SNEGSKA (reference sequence). Trimming cost V 6 bases and J 6 bases; bases outside gene matches: 16. CDR3 DNA sequence: TGCAGTGCAAGAAACCCACGGGGGGGTTATGGAAACATTCAGTACTTC. Amino acids: CSARNPRGGYGNIQYF.

The chain uses TRBV9 and TRBJ2-1; 7 bases map to TRBD2. Germline CDR1 reads SGDLS; CDR2 reads YYNGEE. V was clipped by 0 bases and J by 9 bases; unmatched bases: 6. The CDR3 extends over 14 amino acids. The CDR3 DNA follows: TGTGCCAGCAGCGTAGGACTAGCTCCCGGTGAGCAGTTCTTC. Protein product: CASSVGLAPGEQFF.

The chain links TRBV11-3 to TRBJ2-2; 9 bases fit TRBD2. This CDR3 has 14 residues. Germline loops: CDR1 SGHNT, CDR2 YENEEA. After removal of 8 bases from V and 10 bases from J, the junction contained 11 bases not matched to a gene. Here the CDR3 DNA reads TGTGCCAGCGCCGCGGGTAGCGGGGGCCCGGAGCTGTTTTTT. Translation: CASAAGSGGPELFF.

The genes are TRBV27 and TRBJ1-5; 7 positions agree with TRBD1. The ends lost 5 bases at V and 9 bases at J; junction bases unmatched: 16. This CDR3 has 16 amino acids. The germline V gene has CDR1 MNHEY and CDR2 SMNVEV (reference sequence). The CDR3 here is CASSPLSGTARLPQHF. The CDR3 DNA reads TGTGCCAGCAGTCCCCTATCCGGGACAGCTAGGTTGCCCCAGCATTTT.

V usage is TRBV18 and J usage is TRBJ2-3; D unresolved. V lost 3 bases and J lost 0, with 19 bases in between. The CDR3 consists of 18 residues. Germline V gene data show CDR1 as KGHSH and CDR2 as LQKENI. The CDR3 nucleotides read TGTGCCAGCTCACCGGTGGTTCCCAGGTCTTCTAGCACAGATACGCAGTATTTT. It yields the protein CASSPVVPRSSSTDTQYF. The variable domain in full, completed from reference TRBV18 and TRBJ2-3, reads NAGVMQNPRHLVRRRGQEARLRCSPMKGHSHVYWYRQLPEEGLKFMVYLQKENIIDESGMPKERFSAEFPKEGPSILRIQQVVRGDSAAYFCASSPVVPRSSSTDTQYFGPGTRLTVL.